The present T cell receptor (beta chain) was sequenced within a study of blood T cell repertoires in COVID-19. At the level of the study: There were acute and convalescent COVID-19 samples, and they came from the United States, Italy and Spain. Nucleic acid was either cDNA or gDNA, and it came from T cells, B-cell-depleted T cells, or PBMCs.

Original methodology: The authors estimated nucleated cell counts from reference gene primer amplification. Sequenced by immunoSEQ multiplex PCR; TCRdb stores in-frame clones only, minus some. Clone size and V and J calls were adopted from that table, with D and trimming inferred from the DNA. The data hold tens of thousands of clones, with about 90% observed a single time. The clonotype originates from a man between 50 and 59 years old with active COVID-19. Sequenced material: peripheral blood.

The CDR3 DNA reads as TGTGCCAGCAGCTTAGCCGGGACAGGAAATCAGCCCCAGCATTTT. Its protein is CASSLAGTGNQPQHF. This chain links TRBV7-2 with TRBJ1-5, with 8 bases matching TRBD1. This CDR3 has 15 residues. Losses at the gene ends were 0 bases for V and 4 bases for J; bases not matched to a gene: 2. Germline V gene sequence: CDR1 SGHTA, CDR2 FQGNSA.